The 17 T cell receptor beta chains below come from one sample, sequenced in a study of Ad26.COV2.S vaccination and SARS-CoV-2 variants. Sequencing used immunoSEQ multiplex PCR; TCRdb keeps in-frame clones, though not all of them. Here the sample spans about 400,000 clones, about 91% being singletons. Treatment described: roughly 20 received Ad26.COV2.S at low or high dose, single or two shots; 5 received placebo; per-sample allocation not given. The investigators took samples on day 63 after the first vaccine or placebo injection. Sequenced material: peripheral blood, taken in a trial of Ad26.COV2.S vaccine versus placebo. The receptor source for this set is a person aged 18-60 years who received the Ad26.COV2.S COVID-19 vaccine or a placebo.

V usage is TRBV6-1 and J usage is TRBJ2-7; no clear D. Germline V lookup: CDR1 MNHNS, CDR2 SASEGT. V was pared by 2 bases and J by 2 bases, with 10 bases between. The CDR3 totals 14 residues. CDR3 residues: CASSELGQTYEQYF. CDR3 nucleotide sequence: TGTGCCAGCAGTGAACTCGGGCAGACCTACGAGCAGTACTTC.

The chain couples TRBV10-3 to TRBJ2-5; D gene ambiguous. There are 12 residues in the CDR3. The germline V gene has CDR1 ENHRY and CDR2 SYGVKD. Trimming stripped 8 bases from V and 2 bases from J, with 9 bases between. CDR3 nucleotides: TGTGCCATCGGTCCACAACAAGAGACCCAGTACTTC. Protein: CAIGPQQETQYF.

The chain combines TRBV2 with TRBJ2-2; D is uncertain. Germline assignment: CDR1 SNHLY and CDR2 FYNNEI. This CDR3 comprises 16 residues. V lost 5 bases, J lost 0 bases, and 13 bases lay in between. CDR3 amino acids: CASSTAPLANTGELFF. In DNA form, the CDR3 reads TGTGCCAGCAGTACCGCTCCCCTCGCGAACACCGGGGAGCTGTTTTTT.

The J gene is TRBJ2-1, the V gene TRBV14, with TRBD1 identical over 9 bases. The V gene's germline CDR1 is SGHDN and CDR2 FVKESK. The CDR3 totals 13 residues. J lost 7 bases, V lost 7 bases, and 5 bases had no gene match. DNA of the CDR3: TGTGCCAGCACCACCGGACAGGGGAATGAGCAGTTCTTC. Protein product: CASTTGQGNEQFF.

The chain employs TRBV5-1 and TRBJ1-2; a possible D gene is TRBD1 (5 bases). Germline V gene sequence: CDR1 SGHRS, CDR2 YFSETQ. The CDR3 is 16 amino acids. V dropped 3 bases and J dropped 0 bases, with 15 bases sitting between them. The CDR3: CASSSSGTGANYGYTF. Here the CDR3 DNA reads TGCGCCAGCAGCTCGTCCGGGACGGGAGCTAACTATGGCTACACCTTC.

The chain links TRBV5-6 to TRBJ1-4, with 9 bases fitting TRBD1. The J segment lost 8 bases and the V segment lost 2 bases, leaving 4 bases of the junction unmatched. The CDR3 consists of 14 residues. Germline assignment: CDR1 SGHDT and CDR2 YYEEEE. CDR3 DNA sequence: TGTGCCAGCAGCTTAGGGGACAGGGACGAAAAACTGTTTTTT. It is translated as CASSLGDRDEKLFF.

The rearrangement joins TRBV9 to TRBJ2-3; D is possibly TRBD2 (5 bases). Deletions cut 0 bases from V and 9 bases from J, with 20 bases between. The CDR3 extends over 16 amino acids. The germline gives CDR1 SGDLS, CDR2 YYNGEE. CDR3 residues: CASSVGGSAGLRTQYF. CDR3 sequence (DNA): TGTGCCAGCAGCGTAGGAGGTAGCGCAGGCCTGAGGACGCAGTATTTT.

This chain uses TRBV5-8 with TRBJ2-5; D is uncertain. The CDR3 length is 13 residues. Germline loops: CDR1 SGHTS, CDR2 YDEGEE. Trimming left V 4 bases short and J 4 bases short, with 11 bases between. The CDR3 loop is CASSRRPGETQYF. CDR3 nucleotides: TGTGCCAGCAGCCGGAGACCGGGAGAGACCCAGTACTTC.

CDR3 nucleotides: TGTGCCAGCAGTTTAGATGGGGGGGGCACGTTTGGCTACACCTTC. It codes for CASSLDGGGTFGYTF. This chain uses TRBV28 with TRBJ1-2; possible D gene TRBD1, 6 bases. This CDR3 is 15 amino acids long. Trimming removed 2 bases from V and 7 bases from J, with 17 bases in between. Germline V CDR1 and CDR2: MDHEN, SYDVKM.

This clone has a handful of counts. The gene calls are TRBV30 and TRBJ2-2; D is ambiguous. Germline lookup yields CDR1 GTSNPN and CDR2 SVGIG (reference sequence). The CDR3 loop spans 13 amino acids. V dropped 5 bases and J dropped 3 bases, with 10 bases sitting between them. The CDR3, as DNA: TGTGCCTGGCTGTGGTGGGACACCGGGGAGCTGTTTTTT. Translating it yields CAWLWWDTGELFF. The complete variable domain, with remaining parts taken from reference TRBV30 and TRBJ2-2, reads SQTIHQWPATLVQPVGSPLSLECTVEGTSNPNLYWYRQAAGRGLQLLFYSVGIGQISSEVPQNLSASRPQDRQFILSSKKLLLSDSGFYLCAWLWWDTGELFFGEGSRLTVL.

The rearrangement links TRBV29-1 to TRBJ2-3; TRBD2 aligns across 11 bases. The germline gives CDR1 SQVTM, CDR2 ANQGSEA. The CDR3 has 15 residues. V was pared by 4 bases and J by 2 bases, with 5 bases of the junction left unmatched. The CDR3 loop is CSVGRTSGLTDTQYF. The CDR3 DNA follows: TGCAGCGTTGGCCGGACTAGCGGGCTCACAGATACGCAGTATTTT.

CDR3 DNA sequence: TGTGCCAGCAGTTTTCAGACAGAGCAGTACTTC. Amino acids: CASSFQTEQYF. This chain connects TRBV6-2 or TRBV6-3 to TRBJ2-7, with D uncertain. Per germline, CDR1 MNHEY and CDR2 SVGEGT. The CDR3 contains 11 residues. Trimming took 4 bases from V and 7 from J, leaving 8 bases between them.

The V and J genes are TRBV18 and TRBJ2-5; D remains unclear. This CDR3 is 14 amino acids long. Germline CDR1 reads KGHSH; CDR2 reads LQKENI. The germline V and J ends were trimmed by 2 bases and 5 bases, with 12 bases remaining between them. CDR3 DNA: TGTGCCAGCTCACCAACCCCAGGTCCGGAGACCCAGTACTTC. Protein sequence: CASSPTPGPETQYF.

The gene calls are TRBV5-5 and TRBJ2-3; D is unresolved. The CDR3 covers 12 residues. The V end lost 1 base, the J end lost 6 bases, and 6 bases lay between the germline ends. The germline V gene has CDR1 SGHKS and CDR2 YYEKEE (reference sequence). CDR3 loop: CASSLRVDTQYF. CDR3 DNA sequence: TGTGCCAGCAGCTTGAGGGTCGATACGCAGTATTTT. The variable domain in full, with the rest retrieved from reference TRBV5-5 and TRBJ2-3, is DAGVTQSPTHLIKTRGQQVTLRCSPISGHKSVSWYQQVLGQGPQFIFQYYEKEERGRGNFPDRFSARQFPNYSSELNVNALLLGDSALYLCASSLRVDTQYFGPGTRLTVL.

J is TRBJ1-1 and V is TRBV28; D is possibly TRBD1 (6 bases). The CDR3 is 14 amino acids. Between the trimmed V and J ends, which lost 6 bases and 4 bases, there was a span of 15 bases. Per the germline V gene, CDR1 is MDHEN and CDR2 is SYDVKM. CDR3 region: CASRSRGLSTEAFF. DNA of the CDR3: TGTGCCAGCAGGAGTCGGGGGCTCAGCACTGAAGCTTTCTTT. Variable domain in full (rest from reference TRBV28 and TRBJ1-1): DVKVTQSSRYLVKRTGEKVFLECVQDMDHENMFWYRQDPGLGLRLIYFSYDVKMKEKGDIPEGYSVSREKKERFSLILESASTNQTSMYLCASRSRGLSTEAFFGQGTRLTVV.

The genes are TRBV4-2 and TRBJ1-2; 11 bases are shared with TRBD1. The CDR3 loop spans 15 amino acids. The J segment lost 4 bases and the V segment lost 3 bases, leaving 4 bases of the junction unmatched. Looked up from germline, CDR1 is LGHNA and CDR2 is YNFKEQ. CDR3 residues: CASSQRTGGFYGYTF. CDR3 bases: TGTGCCAGCAGCCAGCGGACAGGGGGCTTCTATGGCTACACCTTC.

V is TRBV6-5 and J is TRBJ2-5; a possible D gene is TRBD1 (6 bases). Trimming stripped 2 bases from V and 0 bases from J, with 10 bases between. The CDR3 consists of 15 residues. The germline V gene has CDR1 MNHEY and CDR2 SVGAGI. The CDR3 nucleotides are TGTGCCAGCAGTTACATGGACAGCGACCAAGAGACCCAGTACTTC. This translates into CASSYMDSDQETQYF.